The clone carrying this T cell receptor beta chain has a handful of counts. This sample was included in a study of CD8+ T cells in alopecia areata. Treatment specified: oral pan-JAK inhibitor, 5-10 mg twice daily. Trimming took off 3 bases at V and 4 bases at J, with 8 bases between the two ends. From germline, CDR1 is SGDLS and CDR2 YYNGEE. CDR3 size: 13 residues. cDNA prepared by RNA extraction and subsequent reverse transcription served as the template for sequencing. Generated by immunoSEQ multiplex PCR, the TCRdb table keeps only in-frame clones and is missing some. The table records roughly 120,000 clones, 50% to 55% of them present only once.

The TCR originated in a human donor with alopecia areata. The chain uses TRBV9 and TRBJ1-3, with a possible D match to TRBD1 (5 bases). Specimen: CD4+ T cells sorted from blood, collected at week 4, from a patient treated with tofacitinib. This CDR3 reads CASSAAGGNTIYF. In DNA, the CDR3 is TGTGCCAGCAGCGCCGCAGGGGGAAACACCATATATTTT.